In its sample, the clone carrying this T cell receptor (beta chain) was seen many times. Germline CDR1 and CDR2: SGHRS and YFSETQ. The CDR3 extends over 15 amino acids. V trimming: 0 bases; J trimming: 2 bases; junction bases outside the gene matches: 4. This sample was taken from a study of T cells after yellow fever vaccination. Each CDR3 protein is one row after TCRdb ran MiXCR on the 5' RACE reads. The sample has about 140,000 distinct CDR3 sequences; 6.5% to 8.5% are singletons. V usage is TRBV5-1 and J usage is TRBJ2-7, with 8 bases identical to TRBD2. The source was CD4+ T cells sorted from PBMCs, collected 5 days after the yellow fever booster vaccination. The origin of this receptor is a man under 40 who received the YFV17D yellow fever vaccine. The CDR3 DNA is TGCGCCAGCAGCTTGGGGGTAGCGGGGCCCTACGAGCAGTACTTC. Translating gives CASSLGVAGPYEQYF.